Each of the 23 T cell receptor beta chains below was sequenced from the same sample in a study of blood T cell repertoires in COVID-19 (dated by TCRdb to about 2020). The library was prepared using the immunoSEQ multiplex PCR assay. TCRdb took this table from immuneACCESS and kept in-frame rearrangements with V and J called. Such tables lack part of the clones; where checked against another copy, unresolved V genes explain under half of the gap, and the rest is unexplained. The sample yields 200,000 to 250,000 clones; about 85% were counted once. The leading ten clones occupy less than 20% of the sample. Source material: peripheral blood. These receptors originate from a woman of 80 years or more with active or convalescent COVID-19.

V and J are TRBV6-6 and TRBJ2-1; a weak D match, TRBD2 (5 bases). The CDR3 is made up of 13 amino acids. CDR1 is MNHNY and CDR2 is SVGAGI in the germline V gene (reference sequence). Trimming removed 3 bases at V and 10 bases at J, with 13 bases between. CDR3 loop: CASSYPRVQEQFF. In DNA form, the CDR3 reads TGTGCCAGCAGTTATCCGAGGGTTCAGGAGCAGTTCTTC.

This clone was picked up a small number of times. This CDR3 is CASSEVQGPGELFF. As DNA, the CDR3 is TGTGCCAGCAGTGAAGTACAGGGTCCCGGGGAGCTGTTTTTT. The chain has TRBV2 and TRBJ2-2, with a possible D match to TRBD1 (6 bases). Trimming pared 1 base from V and 6 bases from J, leaving 9 bases between. Germline V gives CDR1 SNHLY, CDR2 FYNNEI. The CDR3 is 14 residues long.

The chain employs TRBV7-3 and TRBJ1-1, with 7 bases lining up with TRBD1. CDR3 length: 14 amino acids. Per the germline V gene, CDR1 is SGHTA and CDR2 is FQGTGA. J was trimmed by 4 bases and V by 0 bases; bases with no gene match: 2. DNA for the CDR3: TGTGCCAGCAGCTTAACGGCAGGGGGCACTGAAGCTTTCTTT. This sequence encodes CASSLTAGGTEAFF.

This clone was counted a single time. The chain recombines TRBV18 with TRBJ1-1; the D gene is possibly TRBD1 (6 bases). The germline CDR1 and CDR2 sequences are KGHSH and LQKENI. V lost 4 bases to trimming and J lost 1 base, with 10 bases between them. There are 14 residues in the CDR3. This CDR3 is CASSQKQGNTEAFF. The CDR3, as DNA: TGTGCCAGCTCACAAAAACAGGGGAACACTGAAGCTTTCTTT. Based on the CDR3 plus reference TRBV18 and TRBJ1-1, the full variable domain is NAGVMQNPRHLVRRRGQEARLRCSPMKGHSHVYWYRQLPEEGLKFMVYLQKENIIDESGMPKERFSAEFPKEGPSILRIQQVVRGDSAAYFCASSQKQGNTEAFFGQGTRLTVV.

The chain has TRBV7-3 and TRBJ2-1; 8 bases agree with TRBD2. Germline values: CDR1 SGHTA, CDR2 FQGTGA. The CDR3 is made up of 16 amino acids. The ends lost 5 bases at V and 4 bases at J; junction bases unmatched: 10. CDR3 protein: CASSPQASGRYNEQFF. The CDR3 coding sequence is TGTGCCAGCAGCCCTCAAGCGAGCGGGAGATACAATGAGCAGTTCTTC.

V is TRBV6-2 or TRBV6-3 and J is TRBJ1-1; D gene ambiguous. In germline, CDR1 is MNHEY, CDR2 SVGEGT. V lost 5 bases, J lost 2 bases, and 3 bases lay in between. There are 11 residues in the CDR3. CDR3 sequence reads: CASSRNTEAFF. CDR3 in DNA: TGTGCCAGCAGTCGTAACACTGAAGCTTTCTTT.

For the CDR3, the DNA is TGTGCCAGCAGCTTGGAACCAGGGACTGGGGCCAACGTCCTGACTTTC. The encoded protein is CASSLEPGTGANVLTF. The rearrangement uses TRBV5-4 and TRBJ2-6; D possibly corresponds to TRBD1 (5 bases). The CDR3 is made up of 16 amino acids. CDR1 SGHNT and CDR2 YYREEE come from the germline V gene (reference sequence). V was pared by 0 bases and J by 2 bases, with 9 bases between.

The J gene is TRBJ1-2, the V gene TRBV11-3; tentatively, D is TRBD1 (6 bases). Per the germline V gene, CDR1 is SGHNT and CDR2 is YENEEA. The CDR3 consists of 15 residues. Trimming shortened V by 5 bases and J by 2 bases, and 15 bases separated the two germline ends. CDR3 protein: CASSRDPDRNYGYTF. As DNA, the CDR3 is TGTGCCAGCAGCCGAGACCCCGACAGGAACTATGGCTACACCTTC.

The chain has TRBV7-2 and TRBJ2-5; 8 bases align to TRBD2. V lost 6 bases and J lost 5; bases outside the gene matches: 14. In germline, CDR1 is SGHTA, CDR2 FQGNSA. This CDR3 has 16 amino acids. The CDR3 is CASRSTGTSGGETQYF. CDR3 in DNA: TGTGCCAGCAGATCTACAGGGACTAGTGGGGGGGAGACCCAGTACTTC. Variable domain in full (rest from reference TRBV7-2 and TRBJ2-5): GAGVSQSPSNKVTEKGKDVELRCDPISGHTALYWYRQSLGQGLEFLIYFQGNSAPDKSGLPSDRFSAERTGGSVSTLTIQRTQQEDSAVYLCASRSTGTSGGETQYFGPGTRLLVL.

The V gene is TRBV27, the J gene TRBJ1-6, with a possible D match to TRBD1 (6 bases). This CDR3 spans 15 amino acids. V was shortened by 6 bases and J by 9 bases, with 18 bases between the two germline ends. Germline V CDR1 and CDR2: MNHEY, SMNVEV (reference sequence). CDR3 protein: CASSLTGQLRSPLHF. CDR3 bases: TGTGCCAGCAGCCTAACAGGGCAACTGCGTTCACCCCTCCACTTT.

The chain has TRBV7-9 and TRBJ1-1; D unclear. The V gene's germline CDR1 is SEHNR and CDR2 FQNEAQ (reference sequence). The CDR3 is made up of 14 amino acids. Trimming shortened V by 2 bases and J by 2 bases, and 9 bases separated the two germline ends. CDR3 DNA sequence: TGTGCCAGCAGCTTAAATGGCCCCAACACTGAAGCTTTCTTT. This encodes CASSLNGPNTEAFF.

This clone was detected only a few times. V is TRBV6-5 and J is TRBJ1-2; 7 bases are a match to TRBD1. After removal of 2 bases from V and 6 bases from J, the junction contained 6 bases not matched to a gene. The CDR3 loop spans 14 amino acids. Looked up from germline, CDR1 is MNHEY and CDR2 is SVGAGI. The CDR3 DNA reads as TGTGCCAGCAGTTACCCCGGGCAGGGGGATGGCTACACCTTC. It specifies CASSYPGQGDGYTF.

The chain carries TRBV9 and TRBJ1-1; TRBD1 aligns across 8 bases. V dropped 6 bases and J dropped 3; count of bases not matched to a gene: 10. Germline V gives CDR1 SGDLS, CDR2 YYNGEE. This CDR3 spans 15 amino acids. The CDR3 coding sequence is TGTGCCAGCAACCCCCAGGGGGCAGTGGACACTGAAGCTTTCTTT. Translating gives CASNPQGAVDTEAFF.

The rearrangement joins TRBV3-1 (or the pseudogene TRBV3-2) to TRBJ2-1; 7 bases match TRBD2. This CDR3 comprises 15 residues. The trim removed 0 bases at V and 6 bases at J, leaving 5 bases unmatched. Germline V lookup: CDR1 LGHDT, CDR2 YNNKEL (reference sequence). This CDR3 is CASSQDGLGLNEQFF. CDR3 nucleotides: TGTGCCAGCAGCCAAGATGGACTAGGCCTCAATGAGCAGTTCTTC.

This chain links TRBV6-2 or TRBV6-3 with TRBJ2-3; D gene uncertain. CDR1 is MNHEY and CDR2 is SVGEGT in the germline V gene. V was shortened by 6 bases and J by 2 bases, with 15 bases between the two germline ends. The CDR3 extends over 15 amino acids. The CDR3 DNA reads as TGTGCCAGCAGCCATTATTCCGGGTCCACAGATACGCAGTATTTT. The encoded protein is CASSHYSGSTDTQYF.

This chain connects TRBV18 to TRBJ2-1; tentative D call: TRBD2 (5 bases). V dropped 3 bases and J dropped 10 bases, with 19 bases sitting between them. The CDR3 is 15 amino acids. CDR1 is KGHSH and CDR2 is LQKENI in the germline V gene. The chain's CDR3 is CASSPSRVLPSEQFF. CDR3 sequence (DNA): TGTGCCAGCTCACCGTCGCGGGTCCTCCCCAGCGAGCAGTTCTTC.

The CDR3 is CASSLGDRVNYGYTF. DNA for the CDR3: TGTGCCAGCAGCTTAGGCGACAGGGTAAACTATGGCTACACCTTC. The rearrangement uses TRBV7-2 and TRBJ1-2, with 7 nucleotides matching TRBD1. The CDR3 loop spans 15 amino acids. Losses at the gene ends were 1 base for V and 2 bases for J; bases not matched to a gene: 4. Germline-derived CDR1 and CDR2 are SGHTA and FQGNSA.

This clone showed up just a few times. The sample holds other DNA sequences that translate to the same CDR3. V usage is TRBV9 and J usage is TRBJ2-3, with 7 nucleotides matching TRBD1. This CDR3 has 15 residues. V was clipped by 0 bases and J by 3 bases; unmatched bases: 4. Germline-derived CDR1 and CDR2 are SGDLS and YYNGEE. The CDR3 sequence: CASSVAGTATDTQYF. CDR3 nucleotide sequence: TGTGCCAGCAGCGTAGCCGGGACAGCAACAGATACGCAGTATTTT.

This chain links TRBV7-2 with TRBJ2-1; tentatively, D is TRBD1 (6 bases). The CDR3 spans 13 residues. Per the germline V gene, CDR1 is SGHTA and CDR2 is FQGNSA. V was cut by 1 base and J by 15 bases, with 16 bases left in between. The CDR3 here is CASSLEVAGDTFF. The CDR3 DNA reads TGTGCCAGCAGCTTAGAGGTAGCAGGGGATACGTTCTTC.

The gene calls are TRBV28 and TRBJ2-1; a possible D gene is TRBD1 (6 bases). The CDR3 runs to 15 residues. The germline V gene encodes CDR1 MDHEN and CDR2 SYDVKM. Deletions cut 8 bases from V and 3 bases from J, with 17 bases between. DNA of the CDR3: TGTGCCAGCTGGGGCCGGCAGGGGTTCTACAATGAGCAGTTCTTC. As protein: CASWGRQGFYNEQFF.

The chain is built from TRBV18 and TRBJ2-5; 8 bases agree with TRBD1. Germline V gene lookup returns CDR1 KGHSH and CDR2 LQKENI. The V and J ends lost 5 bases and 4 bases, in that order; junction bases with no gene match: 9. This CDR3 region has 15 residues. The CDR3 spells CASSARTGTGETQYF. CDR3 nucleotides: TGTGCCAGCTCAGCCAGGACAGGGACGGGAGAGACCCAGTACTTC.

This chain uses TRBV28 with TRBJ2-6, with 9 nucleotides matching TRBD1. Germline-derived CDR1 and CDR2 are MDHEN and SYDVKM. This CDR3 has 15 residues. The ends lost 5 bases at V and 4 bases at J; junction bases unmatched: 3. CDR3 nucleotide sequence: TGTGCCAGCAGTAGGACAGGGGCCGGGGCCAACGTCCTGACTTTC. Translating it yields CASSRTGAGANVLTF.

This clone has more than one count but fewer than ten. The CDR3 coding sequence is TGTGCCAGTAGTACCCTCACAGCGGCGGGTCAGCCCCAGCATTTT. It is translated as CASSTLTAAGQPQHF. The rearrangement joins TRBV19 to TRBJ1-5, with D uncertain. CDR3 length: 15 amino acids. Germline CDR1 is LNHDA and CDR2 is SQIVND (reference sequence). The V gene lost 4 bases and the J gene lost 6 bases, with 16 bases spanning the gap.